The 13 T cell receptor beta chains presented below share a single source sample, sequenced in a study of T cell clonality in common variable immunodeficiency. The table came from immunoSEQ multiplex PCR; TCRdb's copy has only in-frame clones and leaves some out. The sample shows 75,000 to 85,000 clones, none of them appearing just once. Material for sequencing was peripheral blood mononuclear cells. The receptors stem from a person aged 18 to 75 in good health.

The sample holds many counts of this clone. A read error may produce the germline difference seen at one junction end. The read ends 3 residues shy of where the CDR3 ends; the end is completed using the germline J gene. V usage is TRBV4-2 and J usage is TRBJ2-1; tentative D call: TRBD1 (6 bases). In germline, CDR1 is LGHNA, CDR2 YNFKEQ. CDR3 length equals 14 residues. The CDR3 region is CASSARGTYNEQFF. The CDR3 DNA, read in part, is TGCGCCAGCAGCGCTAGGGGGACCTACAATGAG.

This clone showed up many times. The part of the CDR3 DNA that was read is TGCGCCAGCAGCTTGGCCTCAGTGGGGCCCTCTGGAAACACC. Amino acid sequence: CASSLASVGPSGNT. The full CDR3 protein is CASSLASVGPSGNTIYF. The chain combines TRBV5-1 with TRBJ1-3; possible D gene TRBD1, 5 bases. The read terminates 3 residues before the CDR3 end, so the remaining end is supplied by the germline J gene. V shed 0 bases and J shed 0 bases, with 13 bases lying between them. The CDR3 is made up of 17 amino acids. Germline CDR1 and CDR2: SGHRS and YFSETQ.

This clone came up many times. With the read ending 3 residues before the CDR3 end, the germline J gene is used to fill in that end. The V call is TRBV7-2, the J call TRBJ2-4; 9 bases are shared with TRBD2. Germline assignment: CDR1 SGHTA and CDR2 FQGNSA. After removal of 3 bases from V and 4 bases from J, the junction contained 4 bases not matched to a gene. This CDR3 has 15 residues. CDR3 DNA, as far as it was read: TGTGCCAGCAGCTTCAGTGCGGGGGGGAAAAACATT. It yields the protein CASSFSAGGKNI. The entire CDR3 protein reads CASSFSAGGKNIQYF.

The sample holds many counts of this clone. The read gets to within 3 residues of the CDR3 end, and the germline J gene fills in the rest. The rearrangement links TRBV9 to TRBJ2-1; D perhaps matches TRBD1 (5 bases). Germline values: CDR1 SGDLS, CDR2 YYNGEE. Trimming left V 0 bases short and J 5 bases short, with 6 bases between. The CDR3 has 13 residues. The CDR3: CASSVDRNNEQFF. The CDR3 bases that were read are TGTGCCAGCAGCGTAGACAGGAACAATGAG.

This clone was found many times. The CDR3 goes on 3 residues after the read ends, and that part is filled in from the germline J gene. The chain joins TRBV5-1 to TRBJ2-7; 11 nucleotides line up with TRBD1. CDR1 SGHRS and CDR2 YFSETQ come from the germline V gene. Trimming removed 4 bases from V and 3 bases from J; junction bases left unmatched: 12. This CDR3 spans 17 amino acids. CDR3 DNA, as far as it was read: TGCGCCAGCAGCGTCCCGGGACAGGGGGGATTGTTCTACGAG. Translation gives CASSVPGQGGLFYE. The CDR3, in full, reads CASSVPGQGGLFYEQYF.

Comment on this clone: The read finishes 3 residues shy of the CDR3 end, and the germline J gene is used to complete it. The chain is built from TRBV19 and TRBJ1-5; possible D gene TRBD1, 6 bases. Trimming took off 3 bases at V and 3 bases at J, with 18 bases between the two ends. The germline V gene encodes CDR1 LNHDA and CDR2 SQIVND (reference sequence). The CDR3 is 17 residues long. The CDR3 loop reads CASSIFPTGPINQPQHF. Partial CDR3 DNA: TGTGCCAGTAGTATTTTCCCCACAGGGCCAATCAATCAGCCC. Variable domain in full (rest from reference TRBV19 and TRBJ1-5): DGGITQSPKYLFRKEGQNVTLSCEQNLNHDAMYWYRQDPGQGLRLIYYSQIVNDFQKGDIAEGYSVSREKKESFPLTVTSAQKNPTAFYLCASSIFPTGPINQPQHFGDGTRLSIL.

The table lists this clone with many counts. Read sequence stops 3 residues before the CDR3 end, and the germline J gene provides the missing end. The chain is built from TRBV20-1 and TRBJ2-1, with a weak D call TRBD2 (6 bases). V dropped 8 bases and J dropped 5 bases, with 16 bases sitting between them. The CDR3 is made up of 13 amino acids. Germline V gives CDR1 DFQATT, CDR2 SNEGSKA (reference sequence). The CDR3 region is CSPWASVHNEQFF. CDR3 bases read: TGCAGTCCGTGGGCTAGCGTCCACAATGAG.

This clone has ten or more counts. Read coverage stops 3 residues before the CDR3 terminus; the germline J gene supplies the remainder. V usage is TRBV20-1 and J usage is TRBJ2-7; no clear D. CDR1 DFQATT and CDR2 SNEGSKA come from the germline V gene (reference sequence). Trimming stripped 2 bases from V and 2 bases from J, with 16 bases between. The CDR3 covers 15 residues. The DNA read from the CDR3 is TGCAGTGCTAGAATTTCGAGAGGCACCCCCTACGAG. Translation gives CSARISRGTPYE. The full-length CDR3 reads as CSARISRGTPYEQYF.

This clone was picked up many times. This chain's CDR3 is CSETTNGETQYF. The covered CDR3 bases are TGCAGTGAAACCACGAACGGAGAGACC. The genes are TRBV20-1 and TRBJ2-5; D is undetermined. The read stops 3 residues short of the end of the CDR3; the missing end is completed from the germline J gene. Trimming cost V 7 bases and J 4 bases, with 13 bases left between them. In germline, CDR1 is DFQATT, CDR2 SNEGSKA (reference sequence). This CDR3 has 12 residues.

Worth noting for this clone: The DNA ends 3 residues before the CDR3 does, and the rest of the CDR3 is filled in from the germline J gene. The chain joins TRBV11-2 to TRBJ1-5; possible D gene TRBD1, 6 bases. The V gene lost 3 bases and the J gene lost 6 bases, with 15 bases spanning the gap. The CDR3 runs to 15 residues. The V gene's germline CDR1 is SGHAT and CDR2 FQNNGV. The covered CDR3 bases are TGTGCCAGCAGCTTCGGGGCGGGGGGCAGTCAGCCC. This translates into CASSFGAGGSQP. The entire CDR3 protein reads CASSFGAGGSQPQHF.

This clone was recorded at least ten times. Coverage ceases 3 residues before the CDR3 finishes, and the germline J gene fills in the end. This chain connects TRBV7-2 to TRBJ1-2, with D possibly being TRBD1 (6 bases). Trimming shortened V by 3 bases and J by 2 bases, and 13 bases separated the two germline ends. Germline values: CDR1 SGHTA, CDR2 FQGNSA. There are 15 residues in the CDR3. The sequenced CDR3 bases are TGTGCCAGCAGCTTGGAGCGGACAGCGAACTATGGC. Translating it yields CASSLERTANYG. The CDR3 reads in full as CASSLERTANYGYTF.

At least ten counts were recorded for this clone. The sequenced fragment ends 3 residues before the CDR3 boundary, so the rest is inferred from the germline J gene. The chain has TRBV12-3 or TRBV12-4 and TRBJ1-6, with a weak D call TRBD1 (5 bases). The CDR3 sequence is 16 residues long. Deletions cut 6 bases from V and 5 bases from J, with 17 bases between. CDR3 sequence reads: CASSRRPQGNNSPLHF. Incomplete CDR3 DNA: TGTGCCAGCAGCCGCCGCCCGCAGGGAAATAATTCACCC.

The table lists this clone with many counts. The read gets to within 3 residues of the CDR3 end, and the germline J gene fills in the rest. The rearrangement uses TRBV5-1 and TRBJ2-1, with D hard to call. CDR1 and CDR2 from the germline V gene are SGHRS and YFSETQ. Trimming removed 2 bases from V and 0 bases from J, with 27 bases in between. This CDR3 contains 21 residues. The sequenced CDR3 bases are TGCGCCAGCAGCTTTATTAGGATAGGCCCCAGTGGCGGTCCCTCCTACAATGAG. It encodes CASSFIRIGPSGGPSYNE. The CDR3 reads in full as CASSFIRIGPSGGPSYNEQFF.